This T cell receptor beta chain derives from a study of immune evolution from preneoplasia to lung adenocarcinoma. Study-wide results and limits: Highest clonality occurred in KRAS-mutant, not EGFR-mutant or double wild-type, nodules.

This table comes from immunoSEQ multiplex PCR, and its TCRdb copy is limited to in-frame clones, with some not included. The sample shows approximately 10,000 clones, more than 75% of them seen only once. The CDR3 extends over 15 amino acids. Germline CDR1 is SNHLY and CDR2 is FYNNEI. The V and J ends lost 3 bases and 8 bases, in that order; junction bases with no gene match: 7. Concerning this clone: The target antigen is unknown.

The TCR comes from a person between 65 and 79 years old with invasive lung adenocarcinoma. Some clones in this sample may be carry-over from other donors' samples. The chain joins TRBV2 to TRBJ2-2; TRBD1 agrees at 9 bases. Material for sequencing was FFPE invasive lung adenocarcinoma tissue. CDR3 DNA sequence: TGTGCCAGCAGTGATAGGACAGGGGTGTTTGGGGAGCTGTTTTTT. It translates to CASSDRTGVFGELFF. The full variable domain, its missing parts supplied by reference TRBV2 and TRBJ2-2, is EPEVTQTPSHQVTQMGQEVILRCVPISNHLYFYWYRQILGQKVEFLVSFYNNEISEKSEIFDDQFSVERPDGSNFTLKIRSTKLEDSAMYFCASSDRTGVFGELFFGEGSRLTVL.